The clone carrying this T cell receptor beta chain turned up a few times. TCRdb re-called the 5' RACE reads with MiXCR, one entry per CDR3 protein. The profile shows about 320,000 distinct CDR3 sequences, around 15% of them singletons. Germline V gene lookup returns CDR1 MGHDK and CDR2 SYGVNS. CDR3 length equals 14 residues. Trimming took 1 base from V and 5 from J, leaving 9 bases between them. The sample is drawn from a study of T-cell memory formation after mild COVID-19. Material for sequencing was PBMCs or a T cell subset sorted from them (not recorded which). The genes are TRBV25-1 and TRBJ2-1; D unresolved. The TCR was taken from a man between 18 and 29 years old who had mild COVID-19 (a few samples of this study predate the infection). Cell type and time point are not known. The CDR3 loop reads CASSELGLNNEQFF. CDR3 nucleotide sequence: TGTGCCAGCAGTGAATTGGGCCTAAACAATGAGCAGTTCTTC.